These 10 T cell receptor beta chains were all obtained from the same sample, sequenced in a study of T cells after yellow fever vaccination. From the 5' RACE reads, TCRdb called clonotypes with MiXCR, one entry per CDR3 protein. The data hold about 350,000 distinct CDR3 sequences, with over 3.5% observed a single time. The sequences come from PBMCs, collected 5 days after the yellow fever booster vaccination. Every receptor here comes from a man aged 18 to 35 who received the YFV17D yellow fever vaccine.

This clonotype was counted at least ten times. The chain is built from TRBV6-1 and TRBJ1-2, with D tentatively TRBD1 (5 bases). Per germline, CDR1 MNHNS and CDR2 SASEGT. The CDR3 extends over 12 amino acids. The V and J ends lost 4 bases and 2 bases respectively, with 5 bases between them. The CDR3 loop is CASSAGNYGYTF. The CDR3 nucleotides are TGTGCCAGCAGTGCAGGGAACTATGGCTACACCTTC.

DNA for the CDR3: TGTGCCAGCTCAATTATGGGGTCCGATGAGCAGTTCTTC. Its protein product is CASSIMGSDEQFF. The V call is TRBV18, the J call TRBJ2-1; D is unclear. Germline V gene data show CDR1 as KGHSH and CDR2 as LQKENI. Trimming left V 5 bases short and J 8 bases short, with 13 bases between. This CDR3 contains 13 residues.

The rearrangement uses TRBV9 and TRBJ2-5; TRBD2 matches 8 bases. The junction had 5 bases not matched to a gene; V was cut back by 5 bases and J by 5 bases. Germline V lookup: CDR1 SGDLS, CDR2 YYNGEE. The CDR3 consists of 13 residues. The CDR3 DNA follows: TGTGCCAGCAGTGCCGGGGGGGCGGAGACCCAGTACTTC. Encoded protein: CASSAGGAETQYF.

The chain recombines TRBV7-8 with TRBJ1-2; 9 bases agree with TRBD1. With 5 bases clipped from V and 3 bases from J, the junction kept 10 bases outside the gene matches. Germline assignment: CDR1 SGHVS and CDR2 FQNEAQ. This CDR3 is 16 amino acids long. The CDR3 DNA reads as TGTGCCAGCAGCCAGATGAGGACAGGGGACGACTATGGCTACACCTTC. Translated: CASSQMRTGDDYGYTF.

This chain connects TRBV12-3 or TRBV12-4 to TRBJ1-4; TRBD1 might be the D (5 bases). The CDR3 contains 14 residues. With 1 base removed from V and 4 bases from J, the gap between germline ends came to 7 bases. Here the CDR3 reads CASSLGDGNEKLFF. CDR3 nucleotides: TGTGCCAGCAGTTTAGGGGACGGTAATGAAAAACTGTTTTTT.

The CDR3 coding sequence is TGTGCCAGCAGCCCCGGGACTAGAGGAAAGACCCAGTACTTC. Protein sequence: CASSPGTRGKTQYF. The gene calls are TRBV28 and TRBJ2-5; 8 bases map to TRBD2. Germline lookup yields CDR1 MDHEN and CDR2 SYDVKM. J lost 6 bases, V lost 6 bases, and 9 bases had no gene match. The CDR3 covers 14 residues.

The DNA for the CDR3 is TGTGCCAGCAGCACCCTAGGAGGCCAGGGGAACTATGGCTACACCTTC. Its translation: CASSTLGGQGNYGYTF. The gene calls are TRBV11-2 and TRBJ1-2; tentative D call: TRBD1 (6 bases). The V end was cut by 5 bases, the J end by 2 bases, with 18 bases between. The CDR3 covers 16 residues. The germline V gene encodes CDR1 SGHAT and CDR2 FQNNGV.

There are many counts of this clonotype. The V call is TRBV5-1, the J call TRBJ1-3; unclear D gene. The germline V gene has CDR1 SGHRS and CDR2 YFSETQ. CDR3 length equals 14 residues. Trimming removed 4 bases at V and 1 base at J, with 9 bases between. The CDR3 spells CASSPYSSGNTIYF. The CDR3, as DNA: TGCGCCAGCAGCCCGTATTCGTCTGGAAACACCATATATTTT.

This clonotype came up a few times. The chain links TRBV5-8 to TRBJ2-7, with D possibly matching TRBD2 (5 bases). Germline V gene data show CDR1 as SGHTS and CDR2 as YDEGEE. V was trimmed by 4 bases and J by 7 bases, leaving 18 bases between them. This CDR3 comprises 14 residues. The CDR3 region has the DNA TGTGCCAGCAGCCCTGGCGGGTTGGGTCGGGAGCAGTACGTC. This codes for CASSPGGLGREQYV.

This clonotype was recorded a few times. This chain joins TRBV6-5 and TRBJ1-2; D uncertain. Germline CDR1 MNHEY, CDR2 SVGAGI. The length of the CDR3 is 12 residues. The V gene lost 7 bases and the J gene lost 7 bases, with 13 bases spanning the gap. The CDR3 loop reads CASTQVGFGYTF. CDR3 DNA: TGTGCCAGCACCCAGGTCGGGTTTGGCTACACCTTC.